This T cell receptor (beta chain) was captured by sequencing in a study of OX40 agonist ivuxolimab in advanced cancers. Study background: Intravenous ivuxolimab at 0.01 to 10 mg/kg was given to patients every 2 weeks. From roughly 20 to 85 years was the age range, with a mean of about 54 years, and about 83% were male.

Between the trimmed V and J ends, which lost 0 bases and 10 bases, there was a span of 7 bases. CDR3 length: 12 amino acids. Germline V gives CDR1 ENHRY, CDR2 SYGVKD. In the case of this clone: The antigen remains unidentified.

The study's findings and limits: No antigen was identified for the clonally expanded peripheral T cells.

The data were produced by immunoSEQ multiplex PCR, yet TCRdb's version contains in-frame clones alone and is incomplete. The sample holds about 21,000 clones, 88% seen once. The chain employs TRBV10-3 and TRBJ2-1; D not resolved. The starting material was CD4+ or CD8+ T cells sorted from blood, obtained in a trial of the OX40 agonist ivuxolimab. This receptor was obtained from an adult with an advanced solid tumor such as melanoma, head and neck, liver or kidney cancer. CDR3 protein: CAISESGSEQFF. CDR3 sequence (DNA): TGTGCCATCAGTGAGTCGGGGTCGGAGCAGTTCTTC.